These T cell receptor beta chains were read from a single sample in a study of CD8+CD57+ T cells in acquired aplastic anemia. Using its own MiXCR run on the reads, TCRdb lists one record per CDR3 protein. The repertoire holds around 160,000 distinct CDR3 sequences, around 50% seen once, with approximately 3% in the top ten. The sample was sorted CD4+, CD8+, or CD8+CD57+ T cells (not recorded which) from PBMCs. Receptors originate from a human donor with aplastic anemia. Each CDR3 is given with its conserved first and last residue. The order of the fields is D gene, J gene, clone size, V gene, CDR3 protein, CDR3 DNA. The D gene is left open where the match is weak. Size is stated for part of the rows, as once, few or many counts, or as a class when the clone is expanded.

d_gene: TRBD2
j_gene: TRBJ2-1
abundance: many
v_gene: TRBV9
CDR3aa: CASSVVVAGGIEQFF
CDR3nt: TGTGCCAGCAGCGTAGTAGTAGCGGGAGGGATTGAGCAGTTCTTC

d_gene: TRBD1
j_gene: TRBJ2-3
abundance: -
v_gene: TRBV20-1
CDR3aa: CSASLPDADRNTDTQYF
CDR3nt: TGCAGTGCTAGTCTCCCGGACGCGGACAGGAATACAGATACGCAGTATTTT

d_gene: -
j_gene: TRBJ1-1
abundance: -
v_gene: TRBV6-1
CDR3aa: CASREGTHTEAFF
CDR3nt: TGTGCCAGCAGAGAGGGGACTCATACTGAAGCTTTCTTT

d_gene: -
j_gene: TRBJ2-3
abundance: -
v_gene: TRBV10-2
CDR3aa: CASSGTGGNGDTQYF
CDR3nt: TGCGCCAGCAGTGGGACAGGCGGGAACGGGGATACGCAGTATTTT

d_gene: -
j_gene: TRBJ1-4
abundance: -
v_gene: TRBV5-1
CDR3aa: CASKGRGFTNEKLFF
CDR3nt: TGCGCCAGCAAAGGTCGGGGGTTTACTAATGAAAAACTGTTTTTT

d_gene: -
j_gene: TRBJ2-3
abundance: -
v_gene: TRBV19
CDR3aa: CAVKGVIGTDTQYF
CDR3nt: TGTGCCGTCAAGGGCGTGATTGGCACAGATACGCAGTATTTT

d_gene: -
j_gene: TRBJ2-1
abundance: -
v_gene: TRBV7-4
CDR3aa: CASSPSSGGHNEQFF
CDR3nt: TGTGCCAGCAGCCCGTCAAGTGGGGGGCACAATGAGCAGTTCTTC

d_gene: -
j_gene: TRBJ2-7
abundance: many
v_gene: TRBV7-8
CDR3aa: CASSLGRLGITYEQYF
CDR3nt: TGTGCCAGCAGCTTAGGTCGACTAGGGATCACCTACGAGCAGTACTTC

d_gene: TRBD1
j_gene: TRBJ2-6
abundance: once
v_gene: TRBV5-1
CDR3aa: CASSRGQGSNGANVLTF
CDR3nt: TGCGCCAGCAGCCGCGGACAGGGAAGTAATGGGGCCAACGTCCTGACTTTC

d_gene: TRBD2
j_gene: TRBJ2-1
abundance: few
v_gene: TRBV28
CDR3aa: CASSFGLAGAHEQFF
CDR3nt: TGTGCCAGCAGTTTTGGGCTAGCGGGAGCCCATGAGCAGTTCTTC

d_gene: -
j_gene: TRBJ2-1
abundance: many
v_gene: TRBV2
CDR3aa: CASSEVGRENEQFF
CDR3nt: TGTGCCAGCAGTGAAGTTGGCCGAGAGAATGAGCAGTTCTTC

d_gene: TRBD2
j_gene: TRBJ2-7
abundance: many
v_gene: TRBV14
CDR3aa: CASSQGGGSLYEQYF
CDR3nt: TGTGCCAGCAGCCAAGGGGGCGGGAGCTTATACGAGCAGTACTTC

d_gene: -
j_gene: TRBJ2-7
abundance: few
v_gene: TRBV7-2
CDR3aa: CASSLGRLGQYF
CDR3nt: TGTGCCAGCAGCTTAGGACGTTTAGGGCAGTACTTC

d_gene: TRBD2
j_gene: TRBJ2-1
abundance: many
v_gene: TRBV4-2
CDR3aa: CASSPPGTTNEQFF
CDR3nt: TGTGCCAGCAGCCCCCCCGGGACTACCAATGAGCAGTTCTTC

d_gene: TRBD1
j_gene: TRBJ1-1
abundance: -
v_gene: TRBV24-1
CDR3aa: CATSESQGAPAFF
CDR3nt: TGTGCCACCAGTGAGTCACAGGGGGCGCCCGCTTTCTTT

d_gene: TRBD2
j_gene: TRBJ2-7
abundance: -
v_gene: TRBV28
CDR3aa: CASSSPTRAGVGYEQYF
CDR3nt: TGTGCCAGCAGTTCCCCAACTCGAGCGGGAGTAGGCTACGAGCAGTACTTC

d_gene: TRBD2
j_gene: TRBJ2-7
abundance: -
v_gene: TRBV29-1
CDR3aa: CSVEGGSSYEQHF
CDR3nt: TGCAGCGTTGAGGGAGGGAGCTCCTACGAGCAGCACTTC

d_gene: -
j_gene: TRBJ2-7
abundance: once
v_gene: TRBV19
CDR3aa: CASSIEEGPRGEQYF
CDR3nt: TGTGCCAGTAGTATTGAGGAGGGCCCCCGAGGAGAGCAGTACTTC

d_gene: -
j_gene: TRBJ1-1
abundance: many
v_gene: TRBV5-1
CDR3aa: CASSLGAGMNTEAFF
CDR3nt: TGCGCCAGCAGCTTGGGGGCGGGGATGAACACTGAAGCTTTCTTT

d_gene: TRBD1
j_gene: TRBJ1-1
abundance: -
v_gene: TRBV18
CDR3aa: CASSLGTGYTEAFF
CDR3nt: TGTGCCAGCTCACTTGGGACAGGGTACACTGAAGCTTTCTTT

d_gene: TRBD2
j_gene: TRBJ2-5
abundance: -
v_gene: TRBV20-1
CDR3aa: CSATKTSKGTQYF
CDR3nt: TGCAGTGCTACTAAGACTAGCAAAGGGACCCAGTACTTC

d_gene: -
j_gene: TRBJ2-7
abundance: many
v_gene: TRBV2
CDR3aa: CATQEGGLIYEQYF
CDR3nt: TGTGCCACCCAGGAGGGGGGTCTTATCTACGAGCAGTACTTC

d_gene: -
j_gene: TRBJ2-7
abundance: -
v_gene: TRBV15
CDR3aa: CATKLPLSHEQYF
CDR3nt: TGTGCCACCAAGTTGCCTCTCTCCCACGAGCAGTACTTC

d_gene: -
j_gene: TRBJ2-7
abundance: few
v_gene: TRBV12-3/TRBV12-4
CDR3aa: CASGPGTYEQYF
CDR3nt: TGTGCCAGCGGACCGGGGACCTACGAGCAGTACTTC

d_gene: -
j_gene: TRBJ1-1
abundance: -
v_gene: TRBV10-3
CDR3aa: CAISDGTLNIAEAFF
CDR3nt: TGTGCCATCAGTGACGGGACTCTCAACATTGCTGAAGCTTTCTTT

d_gene: TRBD2
j_gene: TRBJ2-7
abundance: -
v_gene: TRBV20-1
CDR3aa: CSALASGRASEQYF
CDR3nt: TGCAGTGCCCTGGCTAGCGGGAGGGCTAGCGAGCAGTACTTC

d_gene: -
j_gene: TRBJ2-3
abundance: -
v_gene: TRBV2
CDR3aa: CASDQGTDAQYF
CDR3nt: TGTGCCAGCGACCAGGGCACAGATGCGCAGTATTTT

d_gene: -
j_gene: TRBJ1-1
abundance: many
v_gene: TRBV9
CDR3aa: CASSVGPSNTEAFF
CDR3nt: TGTGCCAGCAGCGTTGGGCCCTCGAACACTGAAGCTTTCTTT

d_gene: -
j_gene: TRBJ2-7
abundance: -
v_gene: TRBV2
CDR3aa: CASNPPTGYEQYF
CDR3nt: TGTGCCAGCAACCCCCCGACGGGCTACGAGCAGTACTTC

d_gene: TRBD2
j_gene: TRBJ2-5
abundance: many
v_gene: TRBV3-1
CDR3aa: CASSQGKLAGGQETQYF
CDR3nt: TGTGCCAGCAGCCAAGGGAAACTAGCGGGAGGGCAAGAGACCCAGTACTTC

d_gene: TRBD2
j_gene: TRBJ2-7
abundance: many
v_gene: TRBV7-6
CDR3aa: CASSFGLAGVDGEQYF
CDR3nt: TGTGCCAGCAGCTTCGGACTAGCGGGAGTAGACGGGGAGCAGTACTTC

d_gene: -
j_gene: TRBJ1-6
abundance: many
v_gene: TRBV6-5
CDR3aa: CASSYSTPGNSPLHF
CDR3nt: TGTGCCAGCAGTTACTCGACGCCAGGGAATTCACCCCTCCACTTT

d_gene: TRBD2
j_gene: TRBJ2-5
abundance: many
v_gene: TRBV24-1
CDR3aa: CATSDSGGTKTQYF
CDR3nt: TGTGCCACCAGTGATTCGGGGGGTACGAAGACCCAGTACTTC

d_gene: -
j_gene: TRBJ2-7
abundance: -
v_gene: TRBV20-1
CDR3aa: CSAMGNEQYF
CDR3nt: TGCAGTGCTATGGGAAACGAGCAGTACTTC

d_gene: TRBD2
j_gene: TRBJ2-3
abundance: many
v_gene: TRBV11-2
CDR3aa: CASSIRLAATDTQYF
CDR3nt: TGTGCCAGCAGCATCAGACTAGCGGCCACAGATACGCAGTATTTT

d_gene: -
j_gene: TRBJ2-3
abundance: many
v_gene: TRBV6-1
CDR3aa: CASSPIITDTQYF
CDR3nt: TGTGCCAGCAGTCCCATTATCACAGATACGCAGTATTTT

d_gene: -
j_gene: TRBJ2-7
abundance: many
v_gene: TRBV7-9
CDR3aa: CASSLLGGRAYEQYF
CDR3nt: TGTGCCAGCAGCTTATTAGGTGGTCGGGCGTACGAGCAGTACTTC

d_gene: -
j_gene: TRBJ2-3
abundance: -
v_gene: TRBV7-9
CDR3aa: CASSATSDTQYF
CDR3nt: TGTGCCAGCAGCGCAACTTCGGATACGCAGTATTTT

d_gene: -
j_gene: TRBJ2-3
abundance: -
v_gene: TRBV24-1
CDR3aa: CATSDRRRTQYF
CDR3nt: TGTGCCACCAGTGACCGACGGCGTACGCAGTATTTT

d_gene: -
j_gene: TRBJ1-5
abundance: -
v_gene: TRBV10-3
CDR3aa: CAISEGNNQPQHF
CDR3nt: TGTGCCATCAGTGAGGGGAACAATCAGCCCCAGCATTTT

d_gene: TRBD1
j_gene: TRBJ1-1
abundance: -
v_gene: TRBV29-1
CDR3aa: CSVSDRENTEAFF
CDR3nt: TGCAGCGTTTCGGACAGGGAAAACACTGAAGCTTTCTTT

d_gene: TRBD1
j_gene: TRBJ1-1
abundance: many
v_gene: TRBV20-1
CDR3aa: CSARDGTGAQEAFF
CDR3nt: TGCAGTGCTAGAGATGGAACAGGGGCGCAGGAAGCTTTCTTT

d_gene: TRBD2
j_gene: TRBJ2-7
abundance: once
v_gene: TRBV7-2
CDR3aa: CASSLGLAEYEQYF
CDR3nt: TGTGCCAGCAGCTTAGGACTAGCGGAGTACGAGCAGTACTTC

d_gene: -
j_gene: TRBJ2-7
abundance: few
v_gene: TRBV28
CDR3aa: CASYRGLSYEQYF
CDR3nt: TGTGCCAGTTACCGGGGCCTCTCCTACGAGCAGTACTTC

d_gene: -
j_gene: TRBJ2-7
abundance: -
v_gene: TRBV20-1
CDR3aa: CSARKGRGRPYEQYF
CDR3nt: TGCAGTGCTAGAAAGGGACGGGGAAGACCCTACGAGCAGTACTTC

d_gene: TRBD1
j_gene: TRBJ1-6
abundance: many
v_gene: TRBV30
CDR3aa: CAWGGQSNSPLHF
CDR3nt: TGTGCCTGGGGGGGACAGTCAAATTCACCCCTCCACTTT